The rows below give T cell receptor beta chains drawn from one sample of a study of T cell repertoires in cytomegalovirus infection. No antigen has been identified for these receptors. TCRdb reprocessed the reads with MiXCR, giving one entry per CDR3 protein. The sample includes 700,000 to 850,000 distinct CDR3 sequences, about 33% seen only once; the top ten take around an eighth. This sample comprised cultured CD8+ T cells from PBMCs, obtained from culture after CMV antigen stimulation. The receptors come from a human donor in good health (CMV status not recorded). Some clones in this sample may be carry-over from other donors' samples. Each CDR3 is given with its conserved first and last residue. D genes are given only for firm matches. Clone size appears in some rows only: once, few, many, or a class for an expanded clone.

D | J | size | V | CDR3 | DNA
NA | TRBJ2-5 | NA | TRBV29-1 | CSVEVGTFTQGETQYF | TGCAGCGTTGAAGTAGGGACGTTCACTCAGGGGGAGACCCAGTACTTC
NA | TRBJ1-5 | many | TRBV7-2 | CASGEDNQPQHF | TGTGCCAGCGGAGAGGATAATCAGCCCCAGCATTTT
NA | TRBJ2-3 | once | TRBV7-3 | CAGSLVSSTDTQYF | TGTGCCGGCAGCTTAGTTTCTAGCACAGATACGCAGTATTTT
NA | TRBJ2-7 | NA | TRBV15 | CATSRAASSYEQYF | TGTGCCACCAGCAGAGCGGCGAGCTCCTACGAGCAGTACTTC
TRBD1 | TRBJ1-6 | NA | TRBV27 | CASRDRGWSPLHF | TGTGCCAGCAGGGACAGGGGGTGGTCACCCCTCCACTTT
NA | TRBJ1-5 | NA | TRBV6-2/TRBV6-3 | CASSYSKQGPYSNQPQHF | TGTGCCAGCAGTTACTCGAAGCAGGGGCCATATAGCAATCAGCCCCAGCATTTT
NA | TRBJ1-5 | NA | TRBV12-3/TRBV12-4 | CASSTPGYSNQPQHF | TGTGCCAGCAGTACCCCAGGTTATAGCAATCAGCCCCAGCATTTT
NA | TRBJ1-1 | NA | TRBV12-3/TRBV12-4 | CASSLSGPLNTEAFF | TGTGCCAGCAGTTTATCGGGGCCCTTGAACACTGAAGCTTTCTTT
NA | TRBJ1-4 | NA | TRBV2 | CASSELTGGAEKLFF | TGTGCCAGCAGTGAACTGACAGGCGGGGCTGAAAAACTGTTTTTC
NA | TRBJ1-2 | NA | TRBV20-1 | CSARGGLGTNGYTF | TGCAGTGCTAGGGGGGGCCTCGGGACGAACGGCTACACCTTC
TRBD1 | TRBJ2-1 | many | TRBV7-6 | CASTQTGAYNEQFF | TGTGCCAGCACCCAGACAGGGGCCTACAATGAGCAGTTCTTC
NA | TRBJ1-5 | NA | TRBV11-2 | CASSGRSGGAADTQHF | TGTGCCAGCAGCGGGCGTAGCGGGGGGGCAGCAGATACGCAGCATTTT
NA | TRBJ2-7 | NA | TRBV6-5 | CATARGRDEQYF | TGTGCCACCGCCCGGGGTAGGGACGAGCAGTACTTC
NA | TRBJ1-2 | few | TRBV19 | CASTHPTGDYGYTF | TGTGCCAGTACCCATCCGACAGGCGACTATGGCTACACCTTC
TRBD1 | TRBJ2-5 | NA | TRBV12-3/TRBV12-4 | CASWIGQVQETQYF | TGTGCCAGCTGGATAGGACAGGTACAAGAGACCCAGTACTTC
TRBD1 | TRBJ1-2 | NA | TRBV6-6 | CASIYFRDRTYGYTF | TGTGCCAGCATTTACTTCCGGGACAGGACGTATGGCTACACCTTC
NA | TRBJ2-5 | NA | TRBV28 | CASSFPGHLQETQYF | TGTGCCAGCAGTTTCCCCGGGCACCTCCAAGAGACCCAGTACTTC
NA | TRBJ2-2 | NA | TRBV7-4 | CASSLASSVTPGELFF | TGTGCCAGCAGCTTAGCGAGTTCGGTAACCCCCGGGGAGCTGTTTTTT
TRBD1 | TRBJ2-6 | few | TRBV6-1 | CASSATGTGLSGANVLTF | TGTGCCAGCAGTGCGACCGGGACAGGGTTGTCTGGGGCCAACGTCCTGACTTTC
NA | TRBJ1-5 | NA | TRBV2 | CASTGISNQPQHF | TGTGCCAGCACAGGGATCAGCAATCAGCCCCAGCATTTT
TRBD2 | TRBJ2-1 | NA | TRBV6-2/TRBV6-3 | CASTRTSGGLSYNEQFF | TGTGCCAGCACCCGGACTAGCGGGGGCCTATCCTACAATGAGCAGTTCTTC
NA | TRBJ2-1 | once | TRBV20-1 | CSARDGPYNEQFF | TGCAGTGCTAGAGATGGGCCCTACAATGAGCAGTTCTTC
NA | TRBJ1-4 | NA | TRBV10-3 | CAISESRGFQEKLFF | TGTGCCATCAGTGAGTCTCGGGGTTTTCAAGAAAAACTGTTTTTT
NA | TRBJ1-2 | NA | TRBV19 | CASSTFGGRFYGYTF | TGTGCCAGTAGTACCTTTGGAGGGAGATTCTATGGCTACACCTTC
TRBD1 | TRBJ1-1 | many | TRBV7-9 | CASSHGRTGMDTEAFF | TGTGCCAGCAGCCACGGCCGGACAGGGATGGACACTGAAGCTTTCTTT
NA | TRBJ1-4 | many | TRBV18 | CASSPWVGEKLFF | TGTGCCAGCTCACCATGGGTGGGCGAAAAACTGTTTTTT
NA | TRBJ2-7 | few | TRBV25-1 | CASSDLSPLEGNEQYF | TGTGCCAGCAGTGATTTATCCCCGCTTGAAGGGAATGAGCAGTACTTC
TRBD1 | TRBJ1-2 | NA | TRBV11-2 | CASSSTRDRSKPDGYTF | TGTGCCAGCAGCTCAACCCGGGACAGGAGCAAACCCGATGGCTACACCTTC
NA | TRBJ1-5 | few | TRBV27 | CASNPVGGNNQPQHF | TGTGCCAGTAATCCAGTGGGGGGAAACAATCAGCCCCAGCATTTT
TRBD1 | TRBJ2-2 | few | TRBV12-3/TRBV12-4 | CASSSDRGHLQYTGELFF | TGTGCCAGCAGCTCGGACAGGGGGCACCTCCAATACACCGGGGAGCTGTTTTTT
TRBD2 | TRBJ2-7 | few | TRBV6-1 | CASSDSGFYEQYF | TGTGCCAGCAGTGATAGCGGGTTCTACGAGCAGTACTTC
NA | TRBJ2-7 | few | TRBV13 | CASSQFRASYEQYF | TGTGCCAGCAGCCAATTCCGGGCCTCCTACGAGCAGTACTTC
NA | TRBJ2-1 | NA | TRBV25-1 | CASSEWMPQSSYNEQFF | TGTGCCAGCAGTGAATGGATGCCCCAGAGCTCCTACAATGAGCAGTTCTTC
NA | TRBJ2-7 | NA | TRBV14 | CASSPPGGKIYEQYF | TGTGCCAGCAGTCCCCCAGGAGGGAAAATCTACGAGCAGTACTTC
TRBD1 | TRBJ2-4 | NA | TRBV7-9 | CASAGYRGFGETKNIQYF | TGTGCCAGCGCCGGTTACAGGGGTTTCGGGGAGACCAAAAACATTCAGTACTTC
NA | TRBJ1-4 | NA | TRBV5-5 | CASSLRVPANEKLFF | TGTGCCAGCAGCCTGCGTGTTCCAGCTAATGAAAAACTGTTTTTT
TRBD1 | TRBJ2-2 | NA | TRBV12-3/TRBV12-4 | CASSPGTGLVGELFF | TGTGCCAGCAGCCCCGGGACAGGGTTAGTCGGGGAGCTGTTTTTT
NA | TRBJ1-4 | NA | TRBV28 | CASSLWGVPNEKLFF | TGTGCCAGCAGTTTATGGGGGGTCCCTAATGAAAAACTGTTTTTT
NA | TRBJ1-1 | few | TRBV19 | CASSIDDRLNTEAFF | TGTGCCAGTAGTATCGACGACAGATTGAACACTGAAGCTTTCTTT
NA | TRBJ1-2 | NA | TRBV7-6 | CASSLTGHGRNGYTF | TGTGCCAGCAGCTTAACGGGACACGGAAGGAATGGCTACACCTTC
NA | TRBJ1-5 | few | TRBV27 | CASSSFNSNQPQHF | TGTGCCAGCAGTTCTTTTAATAGCAATCAGCCCCAGCATTTT
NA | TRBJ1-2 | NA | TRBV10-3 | CATLGSQGLDYGYTF | TGTGCCACCTTAGGAAGCCAGGGTTTAGACTATGGCTACACCTTC
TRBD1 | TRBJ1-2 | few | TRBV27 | CASSLRQGARYGYTF | TGTGCCAGCAGTCTAAGACAGGGGGCTCGCTATGGCTACACCTTC
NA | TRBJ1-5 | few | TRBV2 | CASTPRGNQPQHF | TGTGCCAGCACCCCTCGGGGGAATCAGCCCCAGCATTTT
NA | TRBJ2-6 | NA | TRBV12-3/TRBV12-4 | CASREYSGANVLTF | TGTGCCAGCAGAGAGTACTCTGGGGCCAACGTCCTGACTTTC
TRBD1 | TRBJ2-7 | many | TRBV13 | CASSFPGTGNEQYF | TGTGCCAGCAGCTTTCCTGGGACAGGGAACGAGCAGTACTTC
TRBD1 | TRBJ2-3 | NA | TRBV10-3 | CAIRRGTGQETQYF | TGTGCCATCAGGCGGGGGACAGGGCAAGAGACGCAGTATTTT
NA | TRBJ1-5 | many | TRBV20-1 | CSASDSNSNQPQHF | TGCAGTGCTTCTGACAGTAACAGCAATCAGCCCCAGCATTTT
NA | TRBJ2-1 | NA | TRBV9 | CASSVGGGASSYNEQFF | TGTGCCAGCAGCGTGGGAGGAGGGGCTAGCTCCTACAATGAGCAGTTCTTC
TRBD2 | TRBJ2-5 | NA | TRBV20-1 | CSARDSAGGLQETQYF | TGCAGTGCTAGAGATTCGGCGGGGGGGTTACAAGAGACCCAGTACTTC
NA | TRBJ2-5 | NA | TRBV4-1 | CASSQIPPRLEIQYF | TGCGCCAGCAGCCAAATCCCCCCACGGTTAGAGATCCAGTACTTC
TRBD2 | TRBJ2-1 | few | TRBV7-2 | CASSLRGRGASYNEQFF | TGTGCCAGCAGCCTCCGGGGGCGGGGGGCCTCCTACAATGAGCAGTTCTTC
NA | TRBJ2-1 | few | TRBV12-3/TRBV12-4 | CASSLSQGFNNEQFF | TGTGCCAGCAGTTTATCACAGGGTTTCAACAATGAGCAGTTCTTC
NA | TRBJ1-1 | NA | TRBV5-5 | CASSTWTDEAFF | TGTGCCAGCAGCACCTGGACGGATGAAGCTTTCTTT
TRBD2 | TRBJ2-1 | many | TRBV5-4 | CASSHSGGGGLNEQFF | TGTGCCAGCAGCCATAGCGGGGGGGGCGGATTGAATGAGCAGTTCTTC